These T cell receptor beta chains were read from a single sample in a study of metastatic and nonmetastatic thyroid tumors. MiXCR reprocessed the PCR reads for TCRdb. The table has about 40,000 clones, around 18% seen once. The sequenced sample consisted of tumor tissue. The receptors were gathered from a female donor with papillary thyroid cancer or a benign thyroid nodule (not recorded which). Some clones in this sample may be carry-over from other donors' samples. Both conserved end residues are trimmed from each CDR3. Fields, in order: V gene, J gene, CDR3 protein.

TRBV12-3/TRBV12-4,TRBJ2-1,ASSRGTPSSYNEQF
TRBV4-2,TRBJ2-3,ASSQPAQLTDTQY
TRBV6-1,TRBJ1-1,ASSRDRGPNTEAF
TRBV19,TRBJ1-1,ASSISRDTEAF
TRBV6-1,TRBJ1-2,TSSDLGMPETYGYT
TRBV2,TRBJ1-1,ASGDPLNTEAF
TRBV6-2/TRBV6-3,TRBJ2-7,ASSLRQGSSFEQY
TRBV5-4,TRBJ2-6,ASSLGVGISGANVLT
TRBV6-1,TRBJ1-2,ASRENRDGYCYT
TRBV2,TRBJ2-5,ASSELKETQY
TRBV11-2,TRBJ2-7,ASSRRGTQSEQY
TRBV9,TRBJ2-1,ASSASGDSAGEQF
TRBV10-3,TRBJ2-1,AIAQRGLNEQF
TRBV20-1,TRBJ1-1,SATPRGTEAF
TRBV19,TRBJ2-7,ASSNTDRLYEQY
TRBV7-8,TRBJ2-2,ASSLTPGDTGELF
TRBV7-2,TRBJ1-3,ASSLRTGGGNTIY
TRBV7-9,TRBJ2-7,ASSLRGGERQY
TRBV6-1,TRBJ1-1,ASSRDGNEAF
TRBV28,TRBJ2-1,ARSFPLAGVTYNEKF
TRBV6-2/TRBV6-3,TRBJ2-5,ASSDTLIGETQY
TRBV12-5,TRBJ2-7,ASALEGAEQY
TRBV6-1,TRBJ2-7,ASSEVGRWEQY
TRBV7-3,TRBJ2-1,ASSSWTVGEQF
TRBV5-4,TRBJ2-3,ASSILAGGRFTQY
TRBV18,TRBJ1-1,ASSPSDRPLKGEAF
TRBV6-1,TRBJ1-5,ASRPGTLSNQPQH
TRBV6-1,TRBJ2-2,ASSRTSGGHGELF
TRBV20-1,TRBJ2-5,SAGQGTQETQY
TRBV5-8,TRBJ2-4,ASSDLRTGLGGIQY
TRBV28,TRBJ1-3,ASSPGGSGNTIY
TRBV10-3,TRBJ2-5,AIKGGGKETQY
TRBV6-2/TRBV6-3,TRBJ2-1,ASTPLPRLAEPQF
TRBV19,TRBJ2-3,ASSTGFRTDTQY
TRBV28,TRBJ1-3,ASSTKGNTIY
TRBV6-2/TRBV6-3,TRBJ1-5,ASSYFGAQH
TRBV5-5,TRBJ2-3,ASSLDRAAADTQY
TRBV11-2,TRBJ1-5,ASSLVSQGVADSNQPQH
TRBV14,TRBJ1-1,ASSPVGDTEAF
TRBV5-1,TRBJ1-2,ASSLMPGGVGYGYT
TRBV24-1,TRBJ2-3,ATSRQGAGDTQY
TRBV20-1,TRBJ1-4,SAPKTSTNGKLF
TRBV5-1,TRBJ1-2,ASSTGQGARGYT
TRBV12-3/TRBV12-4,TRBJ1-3,ASSYSGNTIY
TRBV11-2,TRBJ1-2,ASSLDPGLLYGYT
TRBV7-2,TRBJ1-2,ASSSAVHYGYT
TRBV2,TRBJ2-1,ASSVRDRFTFYNEQF
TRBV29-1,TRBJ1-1,SGGLIMNTEAF
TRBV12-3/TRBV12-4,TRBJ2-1,ASSPVQGPYNEQF
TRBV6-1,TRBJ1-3,ATQRGAGGNTIY
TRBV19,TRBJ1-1,ASSIPVEGGTEAF
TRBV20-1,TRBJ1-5,SAKTDYSNQPQH
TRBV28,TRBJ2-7,ASNFPGAYEQY
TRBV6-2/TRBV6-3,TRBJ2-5,TSSGTTGGRETQY
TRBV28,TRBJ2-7,ASTLKCSYEQY
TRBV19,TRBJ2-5,ASSRGTSLQETQY
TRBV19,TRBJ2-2,ASSQGSYTGELF